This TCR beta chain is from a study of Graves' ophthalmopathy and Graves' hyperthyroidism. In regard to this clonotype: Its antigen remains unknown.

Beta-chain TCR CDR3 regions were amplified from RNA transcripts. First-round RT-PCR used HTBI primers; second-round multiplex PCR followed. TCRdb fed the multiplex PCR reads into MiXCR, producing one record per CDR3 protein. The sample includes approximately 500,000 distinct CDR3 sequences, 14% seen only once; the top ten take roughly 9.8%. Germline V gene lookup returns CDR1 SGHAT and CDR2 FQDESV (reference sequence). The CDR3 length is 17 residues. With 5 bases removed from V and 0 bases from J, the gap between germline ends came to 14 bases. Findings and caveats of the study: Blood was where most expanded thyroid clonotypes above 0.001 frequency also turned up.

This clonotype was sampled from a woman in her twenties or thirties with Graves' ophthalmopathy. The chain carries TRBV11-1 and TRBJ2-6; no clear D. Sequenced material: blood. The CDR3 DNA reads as TGTGCCAGCAGCCCCCGGACGGCCATCTCTGGGGCCAACGTCCTGACTTTC. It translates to CASSPRTAISGANVLTF.